One sample yielded the 4 T cell receptor beta chains listed below, sequenced in a study of shared clonotypes between healthy human individuals. Naive CD8 isolation took CD45RO-negative cells positively selected for CCR7 and excluded terminally differentiated effector memory CD45RA+ cells. The repertoire was sequenced with immunoSEQ multiplex PCR; TCRdb's copy has only in-frame clones and lacks some. The sample holds about 2 million clones, about 95% seen once. The sequenced sample consisted of naive CD8+ T cells sorted from blood. These receptors were obtained from a man aged 18 to 29 in good health.

This clone occurred once. The V call is TRBV30, the J call TRBJ2-2, with D unclear. From germline, CDR1 is GTSNPN and CDR2 SVGIG (reference sequence). Trimming pared 3 bases from V and 6 bases from J, leaving 11 bases between. This CDR3 spans 13 amino acids. The CDR3 region has the DNA TGTGCCTGGAGCGAGGATGGAGCCGGGGAGCTGTTTTTT. Its translation: CAWSEDGAGELFF.

The chain couples TRBV30 to TRBJ1-2, with 8 bases lining up with TRBD1. Germline loops: CDR1 GTSNPN, CDR2 SVGIG (reference sequence). This CDR3 is 14 amino acids long. J was trimmed by 2 bases and V by 3 bases; bases with no gene match: 5. The CDR3 loop is CAWRGTGENYGYTF. CDR3 nucleotide sequence: TGTGCCTGGAGGGGGACAGGTGAGAACTATGGCTACACCTTC.

In its sample, this clone was seen once. This chain joins TRBV28 and TRBJ2-7; 7 bases agree with TRBD1. Trimming removed 6 bases from V and 0 bases from J; junction bases left unmatched: 5. This CDR3 has 14 amino acids. The germline CDR1 and CDR2 sequences are MDHEN and SYDVKM. CDR3 protein: CASRPWDSSYEQYF. CDR3 DNA sequence: TGTGCCAGCAGACCCTGGGACAGCTCCTACGAGCAGTACTTC.

DNA of the CDR3: TGTGCCAGCAGCCTCACACAGGTTATCTCTGGGGCCAACGTCCTGACTTTC. It specifies CASSLTQVISGANVLTF. The chain links TRBV9 to TRBJ2-6; tentatively, D is TRBD1 (5 bases). Between the trimmed V and J ends, which lost 4 bases and 0 bases, there was a span of 14 bases. The V gene's germline CDR1 is SGDLS and CDR2 YYNGEE. The CDR3 length is 17 residues. The entire variable domain, with the rest obtained from reference TRBV9 and TRBJ2-6, is as follows: DSGVTQTPKHLITATGQRVTLRCSPRSGDLSVYWYQQSLDQGLQFLIQYYNGEERAKGNILERFSAQQFPDLHSELNLSSLELGDSALYFCASSLTQVISGANVLTFGAGSRLTVL.